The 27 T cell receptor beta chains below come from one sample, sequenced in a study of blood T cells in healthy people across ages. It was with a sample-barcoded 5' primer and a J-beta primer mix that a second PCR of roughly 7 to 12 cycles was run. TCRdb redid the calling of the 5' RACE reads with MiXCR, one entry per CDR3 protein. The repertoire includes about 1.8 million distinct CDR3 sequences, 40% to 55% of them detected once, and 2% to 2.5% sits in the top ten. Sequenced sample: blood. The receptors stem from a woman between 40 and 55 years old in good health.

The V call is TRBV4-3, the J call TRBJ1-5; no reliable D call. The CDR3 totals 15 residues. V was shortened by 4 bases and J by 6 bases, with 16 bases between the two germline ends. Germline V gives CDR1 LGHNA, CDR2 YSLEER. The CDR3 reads CASSPGVGKGQPQHF. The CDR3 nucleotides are TGCGCCAGCAGCCCTGGGGTGGGGAAGGGTCAGCCCCAGCATTTT.

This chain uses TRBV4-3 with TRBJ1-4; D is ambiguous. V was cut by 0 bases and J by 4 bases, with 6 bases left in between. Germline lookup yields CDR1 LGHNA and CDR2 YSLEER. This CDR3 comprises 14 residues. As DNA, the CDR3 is TGCGCCAGCAGCCAAGACCCGTTTAATGAAAAACTGTTTTTT. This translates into CASSQDPFNEKLFF.

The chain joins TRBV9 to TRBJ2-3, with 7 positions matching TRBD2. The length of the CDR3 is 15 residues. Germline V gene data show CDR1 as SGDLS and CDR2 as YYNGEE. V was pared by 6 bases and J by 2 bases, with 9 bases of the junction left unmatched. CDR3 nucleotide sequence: TGTGCCAGCAACAACCTAGCGGTATACACAGATACGCAGTATTTT. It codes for CASNNLAVYTDTQYF. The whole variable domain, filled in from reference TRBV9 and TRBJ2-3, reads DSGVTQTPKHLITATGQRVTLRCSPRSGDLSVYWYQQSLDQGLQFLIQYYNGEERAKGNILERFSAQQFPDLHSELNLSSLELGDSALYFCASNNLAVYTDTQYFGPGTRLTVL.

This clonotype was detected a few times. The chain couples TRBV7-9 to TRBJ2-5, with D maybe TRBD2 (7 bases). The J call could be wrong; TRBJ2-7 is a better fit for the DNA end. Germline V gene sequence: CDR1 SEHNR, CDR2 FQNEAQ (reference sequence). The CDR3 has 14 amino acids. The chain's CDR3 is CASSPTGGQREQYF. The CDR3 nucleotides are TGTGCCAGCAGCCCAACGGGGGGCCAACGCGAGCAGTACTTC.

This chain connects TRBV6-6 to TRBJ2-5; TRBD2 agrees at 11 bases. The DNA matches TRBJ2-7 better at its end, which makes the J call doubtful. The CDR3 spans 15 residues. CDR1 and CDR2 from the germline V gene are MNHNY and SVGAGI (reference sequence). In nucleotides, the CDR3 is TGTGCCAGCAGTTACGATCTAGCGGGGGGAGACGAGCAGTACTTC. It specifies CASSYDLAGGDEQYF.

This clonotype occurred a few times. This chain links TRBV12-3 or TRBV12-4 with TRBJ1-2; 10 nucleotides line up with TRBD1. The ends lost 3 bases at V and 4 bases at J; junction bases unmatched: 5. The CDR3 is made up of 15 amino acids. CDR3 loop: CASSFSTGGSYGYTF. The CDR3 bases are TGTGCCAGCAGTTTTTCGACAGGGGGCAGCTATGGCTACACCTTC.

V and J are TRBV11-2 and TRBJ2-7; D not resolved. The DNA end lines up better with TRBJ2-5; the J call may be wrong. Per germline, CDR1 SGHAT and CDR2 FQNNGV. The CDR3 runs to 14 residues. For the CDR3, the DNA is TGTGCCAGCAGCAGAATTGGGATGTGGGAGACCCAGTACTTC. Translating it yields CASSRIGMWETQYF.

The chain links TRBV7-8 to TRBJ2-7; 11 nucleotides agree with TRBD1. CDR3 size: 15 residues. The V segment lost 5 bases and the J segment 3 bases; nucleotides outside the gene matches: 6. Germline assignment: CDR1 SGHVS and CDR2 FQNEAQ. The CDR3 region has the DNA TGTGCCAGCAGCCCTCGGGACAGGGGGTACTACGAGCAGTACTTC. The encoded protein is CASSPRDRGYYEQYF.

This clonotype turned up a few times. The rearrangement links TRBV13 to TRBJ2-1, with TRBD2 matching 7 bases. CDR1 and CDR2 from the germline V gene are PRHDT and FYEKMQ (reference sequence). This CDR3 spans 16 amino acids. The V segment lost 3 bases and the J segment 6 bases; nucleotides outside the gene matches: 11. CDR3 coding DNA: TGTGCCAGCAGCTTGTTGACTAGCTTTACGGGCAATGAGCAGTTCTTC. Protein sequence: CASSLLTSFTGNEQFF.

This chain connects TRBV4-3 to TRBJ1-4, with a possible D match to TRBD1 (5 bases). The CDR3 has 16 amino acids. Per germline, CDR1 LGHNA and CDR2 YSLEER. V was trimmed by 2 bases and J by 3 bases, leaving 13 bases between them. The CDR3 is CASSQSAGGSNEKLFF. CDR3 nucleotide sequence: TGCGCCAGCAGCCAATCCGCGGGGGGGTCTAATGAAAAACTGTTTTTT.

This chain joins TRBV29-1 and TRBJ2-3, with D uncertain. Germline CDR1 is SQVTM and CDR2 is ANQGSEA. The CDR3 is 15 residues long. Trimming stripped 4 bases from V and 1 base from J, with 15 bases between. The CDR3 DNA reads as TGCAGCGTTGCCTTTTTGGGTTCCGGCACAGATACGCAGTATTTT. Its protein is CSVAFLGSGTDTQYF.

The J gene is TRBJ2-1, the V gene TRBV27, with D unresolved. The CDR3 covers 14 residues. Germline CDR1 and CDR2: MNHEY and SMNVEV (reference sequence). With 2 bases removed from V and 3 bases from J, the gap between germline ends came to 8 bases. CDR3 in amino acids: CASSLRTNYNEQFF. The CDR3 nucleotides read TGTGCCAGCAGTTTACGGACCAACTACAATGAGCAGTTCTTC.

This CDR3 is CASTYGNQPQHF. CDR3 coding DNA: TGTGCCAGCACTTATGGCAATCAGCCCCAGCATTTT. The chain recombines TRBV28 with TRBJ1-5; D is unresolved. Germline CDR1 MDHEN, CDR2 SYDVKM. V gave up 7 bases and J gave up 2 bases, with 6 bases separating them. This CDR3 spans 12 amino acids.

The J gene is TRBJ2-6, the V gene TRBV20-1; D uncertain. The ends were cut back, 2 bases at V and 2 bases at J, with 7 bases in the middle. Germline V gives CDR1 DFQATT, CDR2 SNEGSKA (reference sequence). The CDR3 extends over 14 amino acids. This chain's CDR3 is CSARSLPGANVLTF. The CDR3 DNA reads TGCAGTGCTAGAAGCTTGCCTGGGGCCAACGTCCTGACTTTC.

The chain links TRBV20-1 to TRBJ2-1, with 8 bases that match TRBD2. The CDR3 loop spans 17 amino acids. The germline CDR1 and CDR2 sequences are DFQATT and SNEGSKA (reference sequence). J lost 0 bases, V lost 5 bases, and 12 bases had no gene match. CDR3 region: CSAPGRGDLSSYNEQFF. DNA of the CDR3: TGCAGTGCTCCCGGGCGGGGGGACCTGAGCTCCTACAATGAGCAGTTCTTC.

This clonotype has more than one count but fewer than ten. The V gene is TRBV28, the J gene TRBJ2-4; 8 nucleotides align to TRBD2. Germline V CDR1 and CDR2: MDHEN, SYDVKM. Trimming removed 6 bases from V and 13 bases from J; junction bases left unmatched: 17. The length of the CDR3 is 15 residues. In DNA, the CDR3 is TGTGCCAGCAGGGACTACGGCGGGGGGTTCGGGGAGCAGTACTTC. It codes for CASRDYGGGFGEQYF. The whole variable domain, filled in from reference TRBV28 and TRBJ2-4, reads DVKVTQSSRYLVKRTGEKVFLECVQDMDHENMFWYRQDPGLGLRLIYFSYDVKMKEKGDIPEGYSVSREKKERFSLILESASTNQTSMYLCASRDYGGGFGEQYFGAGTRLSVL.

CDR3 loop: CSARVTGETQYF. In DNA form, the CDR3 reads TGCAGTGCTAGGGTTACCGGGGAGACCCAGTACTTC. The gene calls are TRBV20-1 and TRBJ2-7; unclear D gene. The assigned J gene may be wrong: the sequence end matches TRBJ2-5 better. Germline assignment: CDR1 DFQATT and CDR2 SNEGSKA (reference sequence). This CDR3 region has 12 residues.

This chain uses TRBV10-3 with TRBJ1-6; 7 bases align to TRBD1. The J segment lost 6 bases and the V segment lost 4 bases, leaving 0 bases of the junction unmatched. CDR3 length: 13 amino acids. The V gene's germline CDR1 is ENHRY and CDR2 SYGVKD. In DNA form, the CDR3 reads TGTGCCATCAGTGGGGACAGTAATTCACCCCTCCACTTT. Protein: CAISGDSNSPLHF.

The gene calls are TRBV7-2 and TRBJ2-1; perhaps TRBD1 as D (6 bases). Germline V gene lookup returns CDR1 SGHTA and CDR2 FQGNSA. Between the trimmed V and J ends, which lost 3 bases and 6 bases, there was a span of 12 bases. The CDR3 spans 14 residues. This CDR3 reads CASSFQGMFNEQFF. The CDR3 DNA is TGTGCCAGCAGCTTCCAGGGGATGTTCAATGAGCAGTTCTTC. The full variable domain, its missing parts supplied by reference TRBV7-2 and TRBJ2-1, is GAGVSQSPSNKVTEKGKDVELRCDPISGHTALYWYRQSLGQGLEFLIYFQGNSAPDKSGLPSDRFSAERTGGSVSTLTIQRTQQEDSAVYLCASSFQGMFNEQFFGPGTRLTVL.

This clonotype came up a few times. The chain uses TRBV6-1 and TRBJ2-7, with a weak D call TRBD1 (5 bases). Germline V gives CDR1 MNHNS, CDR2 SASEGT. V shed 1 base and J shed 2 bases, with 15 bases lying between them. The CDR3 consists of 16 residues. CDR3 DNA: TGTGCCAGCAGTGAAGGTAGGGGCCTCGGCACCTACGAGCAGTACTTC. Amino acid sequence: CASSEGRGLGTYEQYF.

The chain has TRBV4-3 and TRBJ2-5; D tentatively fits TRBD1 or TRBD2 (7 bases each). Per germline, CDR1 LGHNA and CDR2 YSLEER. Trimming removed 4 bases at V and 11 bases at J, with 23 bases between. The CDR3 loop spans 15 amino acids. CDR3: CASSLARGRANEQYF. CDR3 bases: TGCGCCAGCAGCCTAGCCAGGGGGAGGGCCAATGAGCAGTACTTC.

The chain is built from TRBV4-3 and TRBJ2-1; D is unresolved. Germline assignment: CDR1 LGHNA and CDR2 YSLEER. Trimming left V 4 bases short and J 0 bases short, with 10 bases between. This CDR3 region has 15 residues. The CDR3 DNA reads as TGCGCCAGCAGCCGCACATTGAGCTCCTACAATGAGCAGTTCTTC. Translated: CASSRTLSSYNEQFF.

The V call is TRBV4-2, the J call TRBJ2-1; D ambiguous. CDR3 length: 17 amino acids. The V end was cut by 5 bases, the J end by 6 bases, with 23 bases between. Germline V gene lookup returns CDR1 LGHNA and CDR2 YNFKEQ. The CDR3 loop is CASSSSPDSVIPNEQFF. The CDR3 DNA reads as TGTGCCAGCAGCTCCTCTCCTGATTCCGTAATCCCCAATGAGCAGTTCTTC.

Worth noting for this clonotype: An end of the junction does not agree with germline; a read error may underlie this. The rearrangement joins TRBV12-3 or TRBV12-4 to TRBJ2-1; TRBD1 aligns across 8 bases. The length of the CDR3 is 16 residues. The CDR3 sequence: CAGRTDRVESYNEQFF. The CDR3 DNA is TGTGCCGGCAGGACGGACAGGGTCGAGTCATACAATGAGCAGTTCTTC.

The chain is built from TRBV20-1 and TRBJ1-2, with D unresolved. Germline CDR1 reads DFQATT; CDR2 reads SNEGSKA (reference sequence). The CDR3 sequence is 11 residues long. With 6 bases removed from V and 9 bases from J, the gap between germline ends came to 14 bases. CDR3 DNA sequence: TGCAGTGCCCCGCAACGGGCGAGCTACACCTTC. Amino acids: CSAPQRASYTF.

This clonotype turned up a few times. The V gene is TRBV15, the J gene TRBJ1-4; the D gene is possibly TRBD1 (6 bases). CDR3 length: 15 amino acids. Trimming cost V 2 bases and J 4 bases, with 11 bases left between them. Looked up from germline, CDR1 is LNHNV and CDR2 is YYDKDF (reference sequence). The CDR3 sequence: CATSRPDSYNEKLFF. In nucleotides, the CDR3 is TGTGCCACCAGCAGACCGGACAGCTATAATGAAAAACTGTTTTTT. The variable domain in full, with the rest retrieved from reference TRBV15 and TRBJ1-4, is DAMVIQNPRYQVTQFGKPVTLSCSQTLNHNVMYWYQQKSSQAPKLLFHYYDKDFNNEADTPDNFQSRRPNTSFCFLDIRSPGLGDTAMYLCATSRPDSYNEKLFFGSGTQLSVL.

The CDR3 bases are TGCAGTGCTAGAGACACCTCTAACTATGGCTACACCTTC. Encoded protein: CSARDTSNYGYTF. The V call is TRBV20-1, the J call TRBJ1-2; D uncertain. The CDR3 length is 13 residues. The V end was cut by 0 bases, the J end by 0 bases, with 5 bases between. Germline lookup yields CDR1 DFQATT and CDR2 SNEGSKA (reference sequence).